Listed below are T cell receptor beta chains from one sample, sequenced in a study of blood T cell repertoires in COVID-19. Clones were read by immunoSEQ multiplex PCR, and TCRdb kept only the in-frame ones, dropping some. The sample yields over 300,000 clones, 70% to 90% seen once. The source material was peripheral blood. The receptor set was obtained from a human donor in a cohort sampled during active COVID-19. Each CDR3 is given with its conserved first and last residue. The D gene is left open where the match is weak. Clone sizes are given selectively: once, few, many, or a class where the clone is expanded.

V gene,clone size,J gene,D gene,CDR3 protein,CDR3 DNA
TRBV5-4,NA,TRBJ1-1,NA,CASSFGGTEAFF,TGTGCCAGCAGCTTCGGGGGTACTGAAGCTTTCTTT
TRBV21-1,once,TRBJ2-5,NA,CASTTGYQETQYF,TGTGCCAGCACCACAGGGTACCAAGAGACCCAGTACTTC
TRBV30,NA,TRBJ2-7,TRBD1,CAWSFPTGGTYEQYF,TGTGCCTGGAGTTTCCCGACAGGGGGTACATACGAGCAGTACTTC
TRBV18,NA,TRBJ2-1,TRBD2,CASSPGTGGEQFF,TGTGCCAGCTCACCGGGGACGGGGGGGGAGCAGTTCTTC
TRBV18,NA,TRBJ1-2,NA,CASSPPPGTNYGYTF,TGTGCCAGCTCACCACCGCCGGGTACGAACTATGGCTACACCTTC
TRBV6-4,NA,TRBJ2-3,TRBD2,CASSDQTSGDTDTQYF,TGTGCCAGCAGTGATCAGACTAGCGGGGACACAGATACGCAGTATTTT
TRBV5-6,NA,TRBJ1-4,TRBD1,CASSFLGTGGLFF,TGTGCCAGCAGCTTTTTGGGGACAGGCGGACTGTTTTTT
TRBV14,NA,TRBJ1-3,NA,CASSPYGGNTIYF,TGTGCCAGCAGCCCTTACGGTGGAAACACCATATATTTT
TRBV6-5,few,TRBJ1-1,NA,CASSLRWASEAFF,TGTGCCAGCAGTCTGCGCTGGGCTTCTGAAGCTTTCTTT
TRBV9,NA,TRBJ2-5,NA,CASSVGSSVKETQYF,TGTGCCAGCAGCGTAGGAAGTAGCGTGAAAGAGACCCAGTACTTC
TRBV19,NA,TRBJ1-1,NA,CASSISAGSDTEAFF,TGTGCCAGTAGTATTTCGGCAGGGTCGGACACTGAAGCTTTCTTT
TRBV27,NA,TRBJ2-2,TRBD2,CASSPSGGPNTGELFF,TGTGCCAGCAGTCCCTCGGGGGGACCGAACACCGGGGAGCTGTTTTTT
TRBV30,few,TRBJ1-2,TRBD1,CASDRGYGYTF,TGTGCTTCGGACAGGGGCTATGGCTACACCTTC
TRBV7-9,once,TRBJ1-2,TRBD1,CASSPPGTGTNYGYTF,TGTGCCAGCAGCCCGCCCGGGACAGGGACTAACTATGGCTACACCTTC
TRBV6-1,NA,TRBJ2-4,NA,CASSEGGENIQYF,TGTGCCAGCAGCGAAGGGGGGGAAAACATTCAGTACTTC
TRBV7-9,NA,TRBJ1-1,NA,CASSLKANTEAFF,TGTGCCAGCAGCTTGAAAGCTAACACTGAAGCTTTCTTT
TRBV12-5,NA,TRBJ1-1,TRBD1,CASGGGQGNTEAFF,TGTGCTAGTGGTGGCGGACAGGGGAACACTGAAGCTTTCTTT
TRBV5-1,NA,TRBJ1-3,NA,CASSLDRVGNTIYF,TGCGCCAGCAGCTTGGACAGGGTGGGAAACACCATATATTTT
TRBV30,NA,TRBJ1-1,NA,CAWEGNTEAFF,TGTGCCTGGGAGGGGAACACTGAAGCTTTCTTT